Following are 11 T cell receptor beta chains from one sample sequenced in a study of OX40 agonist ivuxolimab in advanced cancers. The protocol was immunoSEQ multiplex PCR, while the TCRdb copy is restricted to in-frame clones and leaves out a portion. The sample includes tens of thousands of clones, roughly nine tenths of them seen just once. The material sequenced was CD4+ or CD8+ T cells sorted from blood, taken in a trial of the OX40 agonist ivuxolimab. These receptors were collected from an adult with an advanced solid tumor such as melanoma, head and neck, liver or kidney cancer.

This clone appeared a single time. The CDR3 here is CSVTRDTGTDTQYF. The CDR3, as DNA: TGCAGCGTTACCCGGGACACCGGCACAGATACGCAGTATTTT. The rearrangement links TRBV29-1 to TRBJ2-3; D possibly corresponds to TRBD1 (6 bases). Germline V lookup: CDR1 SQVTM, CDR2 ANQGSEA. The CDR3 loop spans 14 amino acids. The V end lost 5 bases, the J end lost 1 base, and 13 bases lay between the germline ends.

The V call is TRBV6-5, the J call TRBJ2-3; no reliable D call. The germline V gene encodes CDR1 MNHEY and CDR2 SVGAGI. Trimming pared 2 bases from V and 1 base from J, leaving 10 bases between. The CDR3 has 15 amino acids. The CDR3 nucleotides are TGTGCCAGCAGTTACAAGGACGGCCGCACAGATACGCAGTATTTT. Residues: CASSYKDGRTDTQYF.

In this sample, this clone turned up a few times. The chain uses TRBV6-1 and TRBJ1-2, with a weak D call TRBD1 (5 bases). The V and J ends lost 2 bases and 8 bases respectively, with 12 bases between them. Germline-derived CDR1 and CDR2 are MNHNS and SASEGT. The CDR3 extends over 13 amino acids. The CDR3 spells CASSERQGWGYTF. The DNA for the CDR3 is TGTGCCAGCAGTGAAAGGCAGGGTTGGGGCTACACCTTC.

This rearrangement joins TRBV5-1 to TRBJ1-1; tentatively, D is TRBD1 (6 bases). Germline V gene data show CDR1 as SGHRS and CDR2 as YFSETQ. With 5 bases removed from V and 2 bases from J, the gap between germline ends came to 13 bases. This CDR3 is 14 amino acids long. This chain's CDR3 is CASRRDNSNTEAFF. The DNA of the CDR3 is TGCGCCAGCAGACGGGACAATTCCAACACTGAAGCTTTCTTT.

The chain links TRBV14 to TRBJ2-3, with no clear D. V was cut by 4 bases and J by 8 bases, with 10 bases left in between. Germline loops: CDR1 SGHDN, CDR2 FVKESK. The CDR3 covers 12 residues. This chain's CDR3 is CASSPTAITQYF. CDR3 DNA sequence: TGTGCCAGCAGCCCCACGGCGATTACGCAGTATTTT.

The rearrangement links TRBV19 to TRBJ2-1; D unresolved. Germline V gene sequence: CDR1 LNHDA, CDR2 SQIVND (reference sequence). CDR3 length: 13 residues. V was trimmed by 3 bases and J by 5 bases, leaving 8 bases between them. The CDR3 region has the DNA TGTGCCAGTAGTATTGGACGGAACAATGAGCAGTTCTTC. As protein: CASSIGRNNEQFF. The full variable domain, rest sourced from reference TRBV19 and TRBJ2-1, is DGGITQSPKYLFRKEGQNVTLSCEQNLNHDAMYWYRQDPGQGLRLIYYSQIVNDFQKGDIAEGYSVSREKKESFPLTVTSAQKNPTAFYLCASSIGRNNEQFFGPGTRLTVL.

V usage is TRBV29-1 and J usage is TRBJ2-1, with TRBD2 matching 7 bases. The V segment lost 4 bases and the J segment 6 bases; nucleotides outside the gene matches: 9. The CDR3 sequence is 14 residues long. Looked up from germline, CDR1 is SQVTM and CDR2 is ANQGSEA. The CDR3 is CSVVGGGLFNEQFF. CDR3 nucleotides: TGCAGCGTTGTGGGGGGAGGGCTGTTCAATGAGCAGTTCTTC.

This chain links TRBV9 with TRBJ2-1; the D gene is possibly TRBD2 (6 bases). The CDR3 is made up of 15 amino acids. V was clipped by 0 bases and J by 4 bases, with 11 bases between them. Germline values: CDR1 SGDLS, CDR2 YYNGEE. CDR3 protein: CASSVGAGTYNEQFF. CDR3 in DNA: TGTGCCAGCAGCGTAGGTGCGGGGACGTACAATGAGCAGTTCTTC.

The chain joins TRBV19 to TRBJ2-1, with 11 bases fitting TRBD2. Looked up from germline, CDR1 is LNHDA and CDR2 is SQIVND (reference sequence). The ends lost 7 bases at V and 0 bases at J; junction bases unmatched: 11. The CDR3 is 18 amino acids. The CDR3 DNA sequence: TGTGCCAGTACCCGAACGGGGACTAGCGGTTCCTCCTACAATGAGCAGTTCTTC. Protein: CASTRTGTSGSSYNEQFF.

This rearrangement joins TRBV10-3 to TRBJ2-7; 7 bases align to TRBD1. Germline V gene lookup returns CDR1 ENHRY and CDR2 SYGVKD. Unmatched junction bases numbered 14, after V lost 7 bases and J lost 5 bases. CDR3 length equals 15 residues. CDR3 residues: CAIKPGQLLSDEQYF. In DNA, the CDR3 is TGTGCCATCAAGCCGGGACAGCTCCTCTCAGACGAGCAGTACTTC.

V gene TRBV7-6 combines with J gene TRBJ2-5; D is perhaps TRBD1 (6 bases). CDR1 is SGHVS, CDR2 FNYEAQ, per germline. V shed 7 bases and J shed 5 bases, with 17 bases lying between them. The CDR3 is 14 amino acids. The CDR3, as DNA: TGTGCCAGCACCCTACGGAACAGGGCCGAGACCCAGTACTTC. It translates to CASTLRNRAETQYF.